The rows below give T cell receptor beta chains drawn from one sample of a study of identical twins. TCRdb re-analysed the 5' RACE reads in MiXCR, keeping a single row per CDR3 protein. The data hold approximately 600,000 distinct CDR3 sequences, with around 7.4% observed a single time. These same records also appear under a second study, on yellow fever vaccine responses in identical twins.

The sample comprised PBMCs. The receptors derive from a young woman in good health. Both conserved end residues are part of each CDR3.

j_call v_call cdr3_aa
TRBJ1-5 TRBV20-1 CSARGGQTQNQPQHF
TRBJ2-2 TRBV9 CASSVASGSPGELFF
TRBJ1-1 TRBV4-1 CASSQEWKGQTEAFF
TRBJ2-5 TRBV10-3 CAISERGLAKGETQYF
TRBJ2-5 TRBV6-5 CASSYSESETQYF
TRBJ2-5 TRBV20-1 CSAIPDKFLDFVQETQYF
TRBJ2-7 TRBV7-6 CASSPRASGMTYEQYF
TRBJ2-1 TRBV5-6 CASSRGGGTPGNEQFF
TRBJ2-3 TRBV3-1 CASRPQGLAGDTQYF
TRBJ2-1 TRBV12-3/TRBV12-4 CASSELAGGPYEQFF
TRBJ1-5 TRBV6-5 CASSYSVPSDSNQPQHF
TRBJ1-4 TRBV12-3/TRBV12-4 CASSRRRTNEKLFF
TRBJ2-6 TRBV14 CASSQDWTYRAAYSGANVLTF
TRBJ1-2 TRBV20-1 CSARDQTLKGGYTF
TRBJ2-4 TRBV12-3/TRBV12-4 CASRSRGIQYF
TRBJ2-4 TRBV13 CASSLGDRGGKNIQYF
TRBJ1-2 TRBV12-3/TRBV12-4 CASSGTGAGYTF
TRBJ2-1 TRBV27 CASTVAGKPHNEQFF
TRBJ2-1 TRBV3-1 CASSRILAGAGGGEQFF
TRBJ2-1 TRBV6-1 CASSQGLHSDEQFF
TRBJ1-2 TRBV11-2 CASSARGSFYGYTF
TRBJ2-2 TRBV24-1 CATNPSGRNTGELFF
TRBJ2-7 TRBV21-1 CASSKKSTSGSYEQYF
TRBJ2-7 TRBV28 CASGASGASYEQYF
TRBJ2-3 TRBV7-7 CASSLQGTADTQYF
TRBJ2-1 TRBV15 CATSRDPGGKGVFNEQFF
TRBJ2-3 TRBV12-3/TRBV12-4 CASKRLAGGPIDTQYF
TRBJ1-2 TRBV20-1 CSARVNVLNYGYTF
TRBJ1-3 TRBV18 CASSPVGGTGNTIYF
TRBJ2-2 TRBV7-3 CASSPSRQTGELFF
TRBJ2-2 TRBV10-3 CATRGGLNTGELFF
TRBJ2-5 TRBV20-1 CSARGSTLETQYF